One T cell receptor (beta chain) is described in this entry. Its antigen is undetermined. V was shortened by 0 bases and J by 4 bases, with 7 bases between the two germline ends. The CDR3 extends over 14 amino acids. Germline V lookup: CDR1 MGHRA, CDR2 YSYEKL. The data were taken from a study of human T cells and chemical hapten exposure. Findings and caveats of the study: The presence of alopecia in the donors means their immune response may differ from healthy people's.

TCRdb redid the calling of the RACE reads with MiXCR, one entry per CDR3 protein. The sample holds fewer than 500,000 distinct CDR3 sequences, approximately 5.1% seen once. Time point here: patch test 1, 2 weeks after DPC sensitization. Treatment: therapeutic diphenylcyclopropenone sensitization with weekly scalp DPC. This receptor was obtained from a woman aged 50 to 65 with alopecia areata. Some clones in this sample may be carry-over from other donors' samples. This chain joins TRBV4-1 and TRBJ1-5; D is ambiguous. The input for sequencing was whole blood, taken in connection with sensitization to the hapten diphenylcyclopropenone (DPC). The CDR3 nucleotides are TGCGCCAGCAGCCAAGACGGAAAAAATCAGCCCCAGCATTTT. As protein: CASSQDGKNQPQHF.